One sample yielded the 2 T cell receptor beta chains listed below, sequenced in a study of early T cells in non-severe SARS-CoV-2 infection. TCRdb redid the calling of the 5' RACE reads with MiXCR, one entry per CDR3 protein. The data show 55,000 to 80,000 distinct CDR3 sequences, with around 12% seen just once and about 1.3% held by the top ten. The sequencing used whole blood, collected at baseline. These receptor sequences come from an adult who was a healthcare worker with PCR-confirmed SARS-CoV-2 infection or an uninfected control (not recorded which).

This clonotype was seen only a few times. The chain combines TRBV6-5 with TRBJ2-7, with 10 bases lining up with TRBD1. The CDR3 loop spans 15 amino acids. V lost 6 bases, J lost 7 bases, and 12 bases stayed unmatched. Germline loops: CDR1 MNHEY, CDR2 SVGAGI. The CDR3 spells CASRTDRGETEEQYF. CDR3 coding DNA: TGTGCCAGCAGGACGGACAGGGGGGAAACGGAGGAGCAGTACTTC.

The chain uses TRBV20-1 and TRBJ2-3, with D perhaps matching TRBD2 (5 bases). Germline assignment: CDR1 DFQATT and CDR2 SNEGSKA (reference sequence). The CDR3 runs 14 residues. V shed 5 bases and J shed 1 base, with 13 bases lying between them. CDR3 in amino acids: CSALSLRGTDTQYF. DNA of the CDR3: TGCAGTGCTCTTTCTTTGAGGGGCACAGATACGCAGTATTTT.